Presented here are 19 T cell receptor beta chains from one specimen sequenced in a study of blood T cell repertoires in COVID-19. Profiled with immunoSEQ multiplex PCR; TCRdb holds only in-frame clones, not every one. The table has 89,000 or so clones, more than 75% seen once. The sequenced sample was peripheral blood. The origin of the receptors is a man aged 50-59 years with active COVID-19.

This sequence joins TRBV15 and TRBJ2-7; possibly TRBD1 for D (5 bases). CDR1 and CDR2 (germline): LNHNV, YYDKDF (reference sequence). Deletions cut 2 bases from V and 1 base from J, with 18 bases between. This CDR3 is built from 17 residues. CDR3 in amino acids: CATSRRARAGQSYEQYF. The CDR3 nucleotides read TGTGCCACCAGCAGAAGGGCGAGAGCAGGGCAATCCTACGAGCAGTACTTC.

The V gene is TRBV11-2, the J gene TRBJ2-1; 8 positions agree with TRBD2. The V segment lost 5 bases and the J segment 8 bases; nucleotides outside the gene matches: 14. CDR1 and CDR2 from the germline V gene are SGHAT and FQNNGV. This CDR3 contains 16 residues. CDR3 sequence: CASSLEPRLASDEQFF. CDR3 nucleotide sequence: TGTGCCAGCAGCCTCGAGCCGAGACTAGCGTCCGATGAGCAGTTCTTC. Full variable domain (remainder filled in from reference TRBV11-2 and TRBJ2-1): EAGVAQSPRYKIIEKRQSVAFWCNPISGHATLYWYQQILGQGPKLLIQFQNNGVVDDSQLPKDRFSAERLKGVDSTLKIQPAKLEDSAVYLCASSLEPRLASDEQFFGPGTRLTVL.

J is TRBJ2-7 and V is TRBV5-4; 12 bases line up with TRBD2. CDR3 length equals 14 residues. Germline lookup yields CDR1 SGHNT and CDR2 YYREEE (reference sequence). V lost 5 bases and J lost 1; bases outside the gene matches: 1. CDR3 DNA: TGTGCCAGCAGGACTAGCGGGGGATCCTACGAGCAGTACTTC. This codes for CASRTSGGSYEQYF.

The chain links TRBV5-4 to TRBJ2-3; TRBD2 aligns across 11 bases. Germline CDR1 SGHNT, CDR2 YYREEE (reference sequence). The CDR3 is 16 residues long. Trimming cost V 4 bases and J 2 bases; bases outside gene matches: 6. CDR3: CASSQRLAGTTDTQYF. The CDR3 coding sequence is TGTGCCAGCAGCCAAAGACTAGCGGGGACCACAGATACGCAGTATTTT.

CDR3: CASSSGVGGYTF. CDR3 nucleotides: TGTGCCAGCAGTTCGGGGGTCGGGGGCTACACCTTC. This chain joins TRBV28 and TRBJ1-2, with D perhaps TRBD1 (5 bases). The CDR3 runs 12 residues. The V gene lost 4 bases and the J gene lost 8 bases, with 11 bases spanning the gap. CDR1 is MDHEN, CDR2 SYDVKM, per germline.

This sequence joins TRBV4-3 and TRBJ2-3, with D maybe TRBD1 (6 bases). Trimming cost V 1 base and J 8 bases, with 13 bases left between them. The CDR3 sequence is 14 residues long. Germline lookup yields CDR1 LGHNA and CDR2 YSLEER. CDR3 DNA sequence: TGCGCCAGCAGCCAAGCCTACAGGGACGGTACGCAGTATTTT. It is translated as CASSQAYRDGTQYF.

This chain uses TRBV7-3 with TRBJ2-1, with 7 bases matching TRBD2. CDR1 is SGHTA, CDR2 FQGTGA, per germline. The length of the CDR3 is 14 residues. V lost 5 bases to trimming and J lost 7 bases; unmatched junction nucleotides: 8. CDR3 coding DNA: TGTGCCAGCAGCGCGCCGGGACTACCAAATGAGCAGTTCTTC. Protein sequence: CASSAPGLPNEQFF.

The CDR3 loop reads CASRYQGVANEKLFF. CDR3 DNA: TGTGCCAGCAGATATCAGGGGGTAGCTAATGAAAAACTGTTTTTT. The chain links TRBV2 to TRBJ1-4, with 7 positions matching TRBD1. CDR1 is SNHLY, CDR2 FYNNEI, per germline. The J segment lost 3 bases and the V segment lost 6 bases, leaving 7 bases of the junction unmatched. The CDR3 runs to 15 residues.

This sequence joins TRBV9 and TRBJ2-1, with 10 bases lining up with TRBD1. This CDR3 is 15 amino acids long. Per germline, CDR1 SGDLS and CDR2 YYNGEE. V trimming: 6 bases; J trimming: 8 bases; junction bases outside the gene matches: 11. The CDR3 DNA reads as TGTGCCAGCAACGGAGGGACAGGGGCTTATCATGAGCAGTTCTTC. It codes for CASNGGTGAYHEQFF.

DNA of the CDR3: TGTGCCAGCAGCGAGACAGGGGGGGAGCAGTACTTC. It translates to CASSETGGEQYF. The chain employs TRBV2 and TRBJ2-7; 9 bases are a match to TRBD1. The CDR3 extends over 12 amino acids. The trim removed 6 bases at V and 7 bases at J, leaving 4 bases unmatched. Germline CDR1 reads SNHLY; CDR2 reads FYNNEI.

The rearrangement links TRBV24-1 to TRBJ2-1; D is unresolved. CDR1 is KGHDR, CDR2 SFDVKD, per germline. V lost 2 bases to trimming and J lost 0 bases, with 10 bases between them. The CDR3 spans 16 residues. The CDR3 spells CATSDYGGSSYNEQFF. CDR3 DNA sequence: TGTGCCACCAGTGATTACGGCGGAAGCTCCTACAATGAGCAGTTCTTC.

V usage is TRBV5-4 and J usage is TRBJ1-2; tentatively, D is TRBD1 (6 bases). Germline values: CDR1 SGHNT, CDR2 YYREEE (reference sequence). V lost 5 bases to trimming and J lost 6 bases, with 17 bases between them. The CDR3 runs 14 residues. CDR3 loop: CASSMGAYGDGYTF. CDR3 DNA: TGTGCCAGCAGTATGGGGGCCTATGGAGATGGCTACACCTTC.

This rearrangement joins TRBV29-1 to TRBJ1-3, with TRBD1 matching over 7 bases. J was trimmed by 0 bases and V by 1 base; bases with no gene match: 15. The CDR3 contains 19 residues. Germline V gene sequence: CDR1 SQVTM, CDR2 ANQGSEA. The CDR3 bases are TGCAGCGTTGAAGCCAGAGGACCTGCGACAGGGAGCTCTGGAAACACCATATATTTT. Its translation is CSVEARGPATGSSGNTIYF.

The CDR3 protein is CASSLLYDGGQGTGEQYF. The DNA of the CDR3 is TGTGCCAGCAGCTTGTTGTATGATGGGGGACAGGGGACGGGCGAGCAGTACTTC. This rearrangement joins TRBV5-5 to TRBJ2-7; 10 bases fit TRBD1. This CDR3 is built from 18 residues. J was trimmed by 6 bases and V by 1 base; bases with no gene match: 16. The germline V gene has CDR1 SGHKS and CDR2 YYEKEE (reference sequence).

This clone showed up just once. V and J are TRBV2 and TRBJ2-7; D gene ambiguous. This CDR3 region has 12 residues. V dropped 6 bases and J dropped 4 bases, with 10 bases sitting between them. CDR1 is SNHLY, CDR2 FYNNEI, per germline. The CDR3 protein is CASSEQNYEQYF. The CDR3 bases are TGTGCCAGCAGCGAACAGAATTACGAGCAGTACTTC.

The CDR3 is CASSLTAGDEQFF. The CDR3 DNA is TGTGCCAGCAGCTTAACGGCAGGCGATGAGCAGTTCTTC. The chain uses TRBV7-3 and TRBJ2-1; D call uncertain. The V gene lost 0 bases and the J gene lost 8 bases, with 8 bases spanning the gap. There are 13 residues in the CDR3. Germline V gene sequence: CDR1 SGHTA, CDR2 FQGTGA.

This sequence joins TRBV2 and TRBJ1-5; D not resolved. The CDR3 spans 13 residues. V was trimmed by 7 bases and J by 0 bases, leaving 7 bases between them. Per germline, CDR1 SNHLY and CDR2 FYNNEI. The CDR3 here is CASTGNSNQPQHF. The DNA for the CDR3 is TGTGCCAGCACAGGTAATAGCAATCAGCCCCAGCATTTT.

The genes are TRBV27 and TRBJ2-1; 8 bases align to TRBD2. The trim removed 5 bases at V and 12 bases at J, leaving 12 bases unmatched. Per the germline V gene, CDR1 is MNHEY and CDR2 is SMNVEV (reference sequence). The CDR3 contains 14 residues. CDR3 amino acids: CASSPLGRGVRQFF. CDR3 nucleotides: TGTGCCAGCAGTCCCCTGGGGCGGGGGGTTCGGCAGTTCTTC.

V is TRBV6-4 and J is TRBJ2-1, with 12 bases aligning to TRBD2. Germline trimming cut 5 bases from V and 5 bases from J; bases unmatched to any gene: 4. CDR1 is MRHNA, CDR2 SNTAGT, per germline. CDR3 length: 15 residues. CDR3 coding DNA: TGTGCCAGCAGTAGACTAGCGGGAGACCACAATGAGCAGTTCTTC. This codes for CASSRLAGDHNEQFF.